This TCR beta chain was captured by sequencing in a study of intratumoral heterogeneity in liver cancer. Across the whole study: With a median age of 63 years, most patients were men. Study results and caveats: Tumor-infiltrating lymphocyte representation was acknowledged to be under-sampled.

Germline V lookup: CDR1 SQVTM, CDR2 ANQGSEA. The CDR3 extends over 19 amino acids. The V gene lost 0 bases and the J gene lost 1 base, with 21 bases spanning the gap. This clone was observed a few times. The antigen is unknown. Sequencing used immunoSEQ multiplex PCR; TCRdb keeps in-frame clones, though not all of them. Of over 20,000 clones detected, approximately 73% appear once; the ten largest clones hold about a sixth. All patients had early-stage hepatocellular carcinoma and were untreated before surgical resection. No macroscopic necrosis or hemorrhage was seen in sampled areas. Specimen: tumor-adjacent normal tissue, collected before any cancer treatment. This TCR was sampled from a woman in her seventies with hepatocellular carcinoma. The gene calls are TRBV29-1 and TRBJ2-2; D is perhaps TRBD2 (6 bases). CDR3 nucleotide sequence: TGCAGCGTTGAAGATCTGGAGGGAGGTATTGGAAGGAACACCGGGGAGCTGTTTTTT. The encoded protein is CSVEDLEGGIGRNTGELFF.